This T cell receptor beta chain was sequenced for a study of cytomegalovirus exposure and HLA in healthy donors (dated by TCRdb to about 2017). General notes on the study: An earlier analysis of roughly 570 of the donors reported approximately 300 Gb of sequence data and around 120 million unique TCR beta sequences obtained from around 190 million T cells. Approximately 330 gigabases of sequencing data and 91 million or so unique TCR sequences made up an early release that covered several hundred HLA-typed donors. The genetic ancestry cluster associated with self-reported Caucasian donors included over 80% of the roughly 380 genotyped donors. The study aimed to test whether cataloging public T cell receptors could reveal signatures of past pathogen exposure. Using immunosequencing, the study profiled T cell repertoires from 500 to 800 subjects and related those repertoires to cytomegalovirus serostatus. Along with the approximately 700-subject first cohort, a separate validation cohort of more than 90 different subjects was used. To predict cytomegalovirus infection status, the study combined high-throughput TCR immunosequencing, statistical association of individual TCRs with disease status, and machine learning. To study patterns of TCR occurrence, a later analysis re-analyzed previously published TCR beta repertoires from hundreds of donors and added high-resolution HLA genotyping. Rather than drawing on any new phenotypic data, the later analysis identified candidate immune exposures from TCR beta sequences and the way those sequences occurred across donors. In an earlier analysis of roughly 580 of the donors, high-throughput TCR beta sequencing was used to judge whether each TCR beta V gene segment behaved as functional or pseudogenic. Donor age, sex, ethnicity and CMV serostatus were compiled alongside the repertoire data. A later genetic analysis used genome-wide SNP genotypes for about 55% of the 666 donors, treating that subset as a discovery cohort. All discovery cohort repertoires had been generated on a single sequencing platform. Class I and class II HLA loci were covered by the typing at four-digit resolution. The number of donors typed differed by locus, with roughly 629-640 for A, B, C, DRB1 and DQB1, 522 for DQA1, 600 to 610 for DPA1, and some 440 for DPB1. Four or five DR-DQ haplotypes were handled as single units for association and clustering because linkage in the cohort was strong. Among roughly 400 genotyped donors of the cohort, an average of approximately 200,000 unique TCR beta nucleotide sequences was sequenced per donor, of which about 20% were non-productive.

To note about this clone: There is no known antigen for this receptor. Base qualities are not provided; no much larger clone lies one nucleotide away. Other DNA sequences from this sample encode an identical CDR3 as well.

The cohort consisted of hundreds of healthy bone marrow donors. All cohort members were sampled while nominally healthy, although unrecorded immune exposures were likely present. The donor tested CMV seronegative and was one of the 352 seronegative cohort members. A peripheral blood sample was provided by each donor, and peripheral blood mononuclear cells were used for TCR beta sequencing. The Qiagen DNeasy Blood Extraction Kit was used to extract genomic DNA from the blood cell samples. The library was prepared using the immunoSEQ multiplex PCR assay. For the multiplex PCR, a mixture combining 60 forward primers for TCR Vbeta segments and 13 reverse primers for TCR Jbeta segments was used. A multiplex PCR assay on genomic DNA amplified the CDR3 region of rearranged TCR beta genes. The amplified TCR beta libraries were sequenced on the Illumina HiSeq System as 87-base-pair reads. For the original study's pipeline: A later analysis tallied 80 million to 95 million unique TCR beta chains across the 610 or so repertoires, and approximately 12 million of those chains were shared by two or more donors. To remove PCR and sequencing errors, raw reads were error-corrected and collapsed into unique sequences using a nearest-neighbor algorithm that merged closely related sequences. Alignment of CDR3 sequences to IMGT reference sequences was used to assign V, D and J gene segments. Each retained sequence needed at least a six-nucleotide match to both a V gene segment and a J gene segment. Rearrangements were called productive when the CDR3 lacked stop codons and stayed in frame with V and J; all others were non-productive. Following IMGT convention, CDR3 was defined as the stretch from the second conserved V-encoded cysteine to the conserved J-encoded phenylalanine. Sequences without an unambiguous match to a single V gene segment were excluded from the earlier analysis of several hundred of the donors. An earlier analysis of fewer than 650 of the donors classified V segments as functional when productive rearrangements were above 56.7% and as segregating when the standard deviation between donors was above 5%. A statistical classification framework was built to diagnose cytomegalovirus status from the catalog of TCR beta chain sequences. A later analysis assigned V and J genes by comparing TCR nucleotide sequences with IMGT/GENE-DB human TR gene sequences. The TCRdist pipeline was used in a later analysis to assign CDR3 sequences and most-parsimonious VDJ recombination scenarios. In a later analysis, each TCR beta chain was defined by its CDR3 amino acid sequence together with its V-gene family, and reads lacking a unique V-gene family were excluded. To address suspected cross-contamination and a sequencing artifact, a later analysis removed around 600 highly shared, low-generation-probability nucleotide sequences. For each public chain, a later analysis derived a clonal expansion index from normalized ranks of inferred template counts within each repertoire. In a later analysis, generation probabilities were computed with a VDJ recombination model fitted to out-of-frame rearrangements, and the resulting probabilities were checked against IGoR. In a later analysis, TCR-TCR, TCR-HLA and TCR-CMV co-occurrence was scored with hypergeometric tests, and a repertoire-size bias correction was applied to TCR pairs. False discovery rates were estimated in a later analysis by permuting HLA or CMV assignments 20 times. In a later analysis, co-occurring TCRs were grouped using DBSCAN, and TCRdist sequence similarity was added for clustering within HLA-allele-positive subsets. Repertoires with fewer than 30,000 or more than 120,000 public chains, plus five repertoires with anomalous nucleotide sharing, were excluded from co-occurrence clustering. TCRdb provides this immuneACCESS table in a form limited to in-frame rearrangements. Some clones are lacking; in checked studies, under half of them reflect an unresolved V gene, and why the rest are absent is not known. The V and J calls and clone size are taken from that table; D and trimming were inferred from the DNA. This sample gives over 200,000 clones in total; around four fifths of them show up just once. The top ten clonotypes cover about 3.8% of the sample.

V loses 8 bases at its end and J loses 4 bases; junction bases beyond the gene matches: 5. Including cysteine and phenylalanine, the CDR3 has 13 amino acids. Only the CDR3 region is kept as DNA, spanning 39 bases read in frame from base 1. CDR1 and CDR2, per the germline V gene (reference sequence), are SGHNT and YYREEE. Paper-wide results and their limitations: A further reported finding was that TCR beta sequences accurately predicted the HLA-A and HLA-B alleles for most subjects in the first cohort. In both the original and validation cohorts, the classifier was reported to diagnose cytomegalovirus status with high specificity and sensitivity. A later analysis associated 17,000 or so TCR beta sequences with specific HLA alleles at a false discovery rate of 0.05. A later genetic analysis associated a missense DCLRE1C variant with V-gene and J-gene trimming of TCR beta chains, and an independent cohort replicated the association. The cohort was sequenced for TCR beta chains only, and without alpha or paired-chain data the features that could be detected were limited. It was suggested by the authors that the approach could potentially be generalized to other disease states and immunological phenotypes. A few of the identified cytomegalovirus-associated TCR beta chains were confirmed in vitro to be specific for cytomegalovirus antigens. The only immune exposure information available for the cohort was CMV serostatus. Strong co-occurrence of HLA alleles, especially DR and DQ, made assigning TCR associations to individual alleles difficult. Most TCR sequences were observed very rarely across donors, whereas some public TCRs were present in many individuals. According to a later analysis, most CMV-associated TCR beta chains appeared to be HLA-restricted, and the HLA associations seemed to be driven largely by CMV exposure. In an earlier analysis of approximately 600 of the donors, most TCR beta V segments were observed in productive rearrangements about 87% or about 30% of the time, broadly matching IMGT annotations. A group of highly shared sequence variants was considered likely to be a technical artifact of the sequencing pipeline. In the study, around 150 TCR beta chains were listed as associated with cytomegalovirus. Some IMGT-functional V segments, including TRBV6-2 and TRBV6-3, could not be distinguished by the 87-base-pair reads and were therefore excluded. HLA typing was unavailable for some donors at each locus, so association tests used only the typed subset. Because counts were too low, about 18 rarely observed V segments, including chromosome 9 orphons, were left out of the earlier analysis of 587 of the donors. Linkage disequilibrium might explain the correlated functional status among segregating V segments, but an unknown experimental factor could not be excluded. Compared with equally common non-associated chains, HLA-associated TCR beta chains in a later analysis were more clonally expanded and had lower generation probabilities. Several of the top co-occurrence clusters appeared to be linked to parvovirus B19, influenza, CMV and Epstein-Barr virus, according to a later analysis. According to a later analysis, TCR association rates differed among HLA loci, with DRB1 alleles showing the most associated TCRs and HLA-C alleles showing the fewest. Sequencing depth was assumed to be roughly uniform across donors in the presence/absence analyses, though that assumption may not hold. A later genetic analysis reported fewer N-insertions in productive TCRs among donors in an Asian-associated ancestry cluster than the roughly 620-donor mean.

This sequence was found in a male donor in good health and CMV-seronegative. Rearrangement joined TRBV5-4 to TRBJ2-5, with 10 bases aligning to TRBD1. Sample: PBMCs. Here the CDR3 is given as CASRQGARETQYF. The DNA reads as follows: TGTGCCAGTAGACAGGGGGCGCGAGAGACCCAGTACTTC. Reference TRBV5-4 and TRBJ2-5 genes cover what lies past the CDR3, so the full variable domain is ETGVTQSPTHLIKTRGQQVTLRCSSQSGHNTVSWYQQALGQGPQFIFQYYREEENGRGNFPPRFSGLQFPNYSSELNVNALELDDSALYLCASRQGARETQYFGPGTRLLVL.